This TCR beta chain came from a study of shared clonotypes between healthy human individuals. TCRdb's copy holds only in-frame clones and misses some; the assay was immunoSEQ multiplex PCR. The data contain around 430,000 clones, 79% of them singletons. The CDR3 covers 13 residues. Germline assignment: CDR1 SEHNR and CDR2 FQNEAQ (reference sequence). Sequencing was performed on PBMCs. The V and J genes are TRBV7-9 and TRBJ2-5; the match to TRBD2 covers 8 bases. The tail of the sequence fits TRBJ2-7 better, so the J call may be wrong. This TCR came from a woman in her thirties or forties in good health. Some clones in this sample may be carry-over from other donors' samples. Written as DNA, the CDR3 is TGTGCCAGCAGCCTAACGGGGGGGCGCGAGCAGTACTTC. Its protein is CASSLTGGREQYF.